This T cell receptor beta chain was profiled in a study of blood T cell repertoires in COVID-19. The CDR3 is 14 amino acids. Germline assignment: CDR1 SGHRS and CDR2 YFSETQ. V dropped 4 bases and J dropped 11; count of bases not matched to a gene: 7. Some clones are missing from TCRdb's copy, which holds only in-frame ones; the method was immunoSEQ multiplex PCR. The top ten clones hold approximately 7.9% of a sample with some 99,000 clones, 84% of them seen once. This receptor was identified in a woman older than 75 with active or convalescent COVID-19. Sequencing was performed on peripheral blood. The chain is built from TRBV5-1 and TRBJ1-4; 11 bases match TRBD1. The CDR3 coding sequence is TGCGCCAGCAGCACTCCAGGACAGGGGGCTAAACTGTTTTTT. The encoded protein is CASSTPGQGAKLFF.